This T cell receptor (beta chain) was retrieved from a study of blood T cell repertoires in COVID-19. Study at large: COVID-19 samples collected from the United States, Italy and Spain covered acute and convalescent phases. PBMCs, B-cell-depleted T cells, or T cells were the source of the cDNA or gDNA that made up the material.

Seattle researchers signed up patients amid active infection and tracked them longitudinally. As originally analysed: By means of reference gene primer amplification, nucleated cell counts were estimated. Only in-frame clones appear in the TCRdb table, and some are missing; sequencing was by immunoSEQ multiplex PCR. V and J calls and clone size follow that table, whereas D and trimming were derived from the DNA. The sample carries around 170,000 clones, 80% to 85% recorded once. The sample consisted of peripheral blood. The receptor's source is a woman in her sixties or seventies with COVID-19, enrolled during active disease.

The CDR3 DNA reads as TGTGCCAGTAGTCCTCCAGGTGGAGGGGCCAACGTCCTGACTTTC. It yields the protein CASSPPGGGANVLTF. The chain recombines TRBV19 with TRBJ2-6; D is unresolved. This CDR3 comprises 15 residues. Germline V gives CDR1 LNHDA, CDR2 SQIVND (reference sequence). V was shortened by 5 bases and J by 4 bases, with 12 bases between the two germline ends.